Listed below are T cell receptor beta chains from one sample, sequenced in a study of cytomegalovirus exposure and HLA in healthy donors. Sequencing used immunoSEQ multiplex PCR; TCRdb keeps in-frame clones, though not all of them. The sample includes about 120,000 clones, around 10% of them seen just once. The source material was PBMCs. These receptors originate from a man aged 25 to 40 in good health and CMV-seronegative. CDR3s include the opening cysteine and the closing phenylalanine or tryptophan. D genes are given only for firm matches. Clone size, where shown, is once, few, many, or a class for clones that have expanded.

D gene | J gene | clone size | V gene | CDR3 protein | CDR3 DNA
. | TRBJ1-1 | few | TRBV12-5 | CASAGPREGNTEAFF | TGTGCTAGTGCTGGCCCCCGGGAAGGGAACACTGAAGCTTTCTTT
TRBD1 | TRBJ1-5 | . | TRBV18 | CASSPSDRGIQPQHF | TGTGCCAGCTCACCCTCGGACAGGGGAATTCAGCCCCAGCATTTT
. | TRBJ1-5 | few | TRBV28 | CASTTDSWGNQPQHF | TGTGCCAGCACTACTGACTCGTGGGGCAATCAGCCCCAGCATTTT
. | TRBJ2-5 | few | TRBV10-1 | CASSDVGQVGKETQYF | TGCGCCAGCAGTGACGTAGGCCAGGTCGGAAAAGAGACCCAGTACTTC
TRBD2 | TRBJ2-1 | . | TRBV28 | CASSAQVAGGGEQFF | TGTGCCAGCAGTGCGCAGGTAGCGGGAGGAGGTGAGCAGTTCTTC
. | TRBJ1-1 | few | TRBV29-1 | CSVEGGGAEAFF | TGCAGCGTTGAAGGGGGGGGAGCTGAAGCTTTCTTT
. | TRBJ2-7 | . | TRBV30 | CAWSLSYEQYF | TGTGCCTGGAGTCTTTCCTACGAGCAGTACTTC
. | TRBJ2-5 | few | TRBV19 | CASRPGGSQGTQYF | TGTGCCAGTAGGCCAGGGGGGAGCCAGGGGACCCAGTACTTC
. | TRBJ2-7 | few | TRBV27 | CASSLVYRSGAGPYEQYF | TGTGCCAGCAGTTTAGTATATCGTTCGGGTGCAGGGCCCTACGAGCAGTACTTC
TRBD2 | TRBJ2-7 | few | TRBV9 | CASSVGLAGIYEQYF | TGTGCCAGCAGCGTAGGGCTAGCGGGAATCTACGAGCAGTACTTC
TRBD2 | TRBJ2-1 | . | TRBV4-1 | CASSQGPSGAYNEQFF | TGCGCCAGCAGCCAAGGGCCTAGCGGGGCATACAATGAGCAGTTCTTC
. | TRBJ2-3 | few | TRBV5-6 | CASSPSGTDTQYF | TGTGCCAGCAGCCCGTCGGGAACAGATACGCAGTATTTT
. | TRBJ2-5 | few | TRBV9 | CASSVDSGQGETQYF | TGTGCCAGCAGCGTAGATAGTGGGCAGGGAGAGACCCAGTACTTC
. | TRBJ2-7 | . | TRBV2 | CASTITYEQYF | TGTGCCAGCACTATTACCTACGAGCAGTACTTC
. | TRBJ1-2 | . | TRBV28 | CASSLGAANYGYTF | TGTGCCAGCAGTTTAGGGGCTGCTAACTATGGCTACACCTTC
TRBD2 | TRBJ2-5 | few | TRBV4-2 | CASSPQVAGMYQETQYF | TGTGCCAGCAGCCCCCAGGTAGCGGGAATGTACCAAGAGACCCAGTACTTC
. | TRBJ1-1 | . | TRBV20-1 | CSARILTEAFF | TGCAGTGCTAGAATCCTCACTGAAGCTTTCTTT
. | TRBJ1-2 | . | TRBV10-3 | CAISETDSAYGYTF | TGTGCCATCAGTGAGACCGACAGCGCTTATGGCTACACCTTC
. | TRBJ1-6 | few | TRBV7-2 | CASSRQAINSPLHF | TGTGCCAGCAGTCGACAGGCGATCAATTCACCCCTCCACTTT
TRBD1 | TRBJ1-2 | . | TRBV30 | CAWTWGQGDYGYTF | TGTGCCTGGACCTGGGGACAGGGGGACTATGGCTACACCTTC
TRBD2 | TRBJ2-7 | few | TRBV19 | CASSIALPTGTRRYEQYF | TGTGCCAGTAGTATAGCCCTCCCAACCGGGACTAGACGATACGAGCAGTACTTC
. | TRBJ1-2 | few | TRBV6-5 | CASRVTLNYGYTF | TGTGCCAGCAGGGTCACTCTGAACTATGGCTACACCTTC
TRBD1 | TRBJ2-7 | few | TRBV5-1 | CASSFYRGAHYEQYF | TGCGCCAGCAGCTTCTACAGGGGCGCACACTACGAGCAGTACTTC
. | TRBJ1-2 | few | TRBV9 | CASSGEPGLKANYGYTF | TGTGCCAGCAGCGGAGAGCCCGGACTGAAAGCTAACTATGGCTACACCTTC
TRBD2 | TRBJ2-1 | . | TRBV7-8 | CASSLAAGAEQFF | TGTGCCAGCAGCTTAGCGGCGGGAGCTGAGCAGTTCTTC
. | TRBJ2-1 | . | TRBV20-1 | CSAFTGREQFF | TGCAGTGCTTTTACAGGGAGAGAGCAGTTCTTC
. | TRBJ1-1 | few | TRBV5-1 | CASSTNAGTSNTEAFF | TGCGCCAGCAGTACTAACGCCGGGACATCGAACACTGAAGCTTTCTTT
. | TRBJ2-3 | few | TRBV7-2 | CASSLGGGGAYTDTQYF | TGTGCCAGCAGCTTAGGAGGCGGAGGGGCTTACACAGATACGCAGTATTTT
TRBD2 | TRBJ2-2 | . | TRBV7-7 | CASSPTSGSGTGELFF | TGTGCTAGCAGCCCGACTAGCGGGAGTGGCACCGGGGAGCTGTTTTTT
. | TRBJ1-1 | . | TRBV6-1 | CASHRSENTEAFF | TGTGCCAGCCACAGGTCCGAGAACACTGAAGCTTTCTTT
TRBD1 | TRBJ1-2 | . | TRBV4-1 | CASSQEGTEGRFLNYGYTF | TGCGCCAGCAGCCAAGAAGGGACAGAAGGAAGGTTCCTCAACTATGGCTACACCTTC
. | TRBJ1-5 | . | TRBV19 | CASTSGVVQPQHF | TGTGCCAGCACTTCAGGTGTTGTACAGCCCCAGCATTTT
. | TRBJ2-1 | . | TRBV11-2 | CASSLGGGSEPYNEQFF | TGTGCCAGCAGCTTAGGGGGCGGTAGTGAGCCCTACAATGAGCAGTTCTTC
. | TRBJ1-5 | . | TRBV10-3 | CAISELAGDQPQHF | TGTGCCATCAGTGAGTTGGCAGGGGACCAGCCCCAGCATTTT
. | TRBJ1-5 | few | TRBV6-1 | CASSAGRNQPQHF | TGTGCCAGCAGTGCGGGGAGGAATCAGCCCCAGCATTTT
. | TRBJ1-1 | . | TRBV4-3 | CASSHQGNTEAFF | TGCGCCAGCAGCCACCAGGGGAACACTGAAGCTTTCTTT
TRBD1 | TRBJ1-1 | few | TRBV4-3 | CASSQDRTGATEAFF | TGCGCCAGCAGCCAAGATAGAACAGGGGCCACTGAAGCTTTCTTT
TRBD2 | TRBJ2-1 | . | TRBV5-1 | CASSLNGGNYNEQFF | TGCGCCAGCAGCTTGAACGGGGGGAACTACAATGAGCAGTTCTTC
TRBD1 | TRBJ2-1 | . | TRBV28 | CASVTRTGGFRAAYNEQFF | TGTGCCAGCGTAACCCGGACAGGGGGCTTCAGGGCCGCATACAATGAGCAGTTCTTC
TRBD2 | TRBJ2-7 | few | TRBV5-4 | CASSGTSGGGESYF | TGTGCCAGCAGCGGGACTAGCGGGGGAGGCGAGTCGTACTTC
TRBD2 | TRBJ2-1 | . | TRBV4-1 | CASSQGPGLAGFPYNEQFF | TGCGCCAGCAGCCAGGGTCCTGGACTAGCGGGATTTCCCTACAATGAGCAGTTCTTC
. | TRBJ1-5 | few | TRBV2 | CASEFQGLDNQPQHF | TGTGCCAGCGAGTTTCAGGGCCTTGACAATCAGCCCCAGCATTTT
. | TRBJ1-3 | . | TRBV6-5 | CASSYDLGTGNTIYF | TGTGCCAGCAGTTACGATCTCGGGACTGGAAACACCATATATTTT
TRBD1 | TRBJ1-4 | few | TRBV6-5 | CASSYGAGGYEKLFF | TGTGCCAGCAGTTATGGTGCAGGGGGATATGAAAAACTGTTTTTT
. | TRBJ2-2 | few | TRBV9 | CASSVSASQGTGELFF | TGTGCCAGCAGCGTATCGGCCTCGCAGGGCACCGGGGAGCTGTTTTTT
TRBD1 | TRBJ1-6 | few | TRBV5-4 | CASSLERRGHSPLHF | TGTGCCAGCAGCTTAGAAAGAAGGGGGCATTCACCCCTCCACTTT
. | TRBJ1-1 | few | TRBV7-9 | CASSGAGRTEAFF | TGTGCCAGCAGCGGAGCGGGAAGGACTGAAGCTTTCTTT
. | TRBJ2-7 | few | TRBV15 | CATSRGRDSYEQYF | TGTGCCACCAGCAGAGGGCGGGACAGCTACGAGCAGTACTTC
TRBD2 | TRBJ2-1 | . | TRBV27 | CASRASGSNEQFF | TGTGCCAGCAGAGCTAGCGGGAGCAATGAGCAGTTCTTC
TRBD1 | TRBJ1-4 | . | TRBV27 | CASSLFQPGQLATNEKLFF | TGTGCCAGCAGCTTATTCCAGCCGGGACAGCTTGCAACTAATGAAAAACTGTTTTTT
TRBD2 | TRBJ2-7 | few | TRBV2 | CASRLADLSYEQYF | TGTGCCAGCAGACTAGCGGACCTCTCCTACGAGCAGTACTTC
. | TRBJ1-1 | few | TRBV11-2 | CASSAGNWQNTEAFF | TGTGCCAGCAGCGCGGGAAATTGGCAGAACACTGAAGCTTTCTTT
. | TRBJ1-1 | few | TRBV10-3 | CAISEATGRGRGTEAFF | TGTGCCATCAGTGAGGCAACGGGGAGGGGCAGAGGCACTGAAGCTTTCTTT
. | TRBJ2-7 | . | TRBV6-5 | CASSYSSGVYEQYF | TGTGCCAGCAGTTATAGCTCAGGGGTCTATGAGCAGTACTTC